This record concerns one TCR beta chain sequence. Its antigen is currently unknown. Primers for the PCR totalled 60 Vbeta and 13 Jbeta. Sequenced by immunoSEQ multiplex PCR; TCRdb stores in-frame clones only, minus some. This sample carries 140,000 or so clones, about 72% of them seen once, and the ten largest clones take less than 2.5%. This record comes from a study of cytomegalovirus exposure and HLA in healthy donors. Turning to the study itself: One earlier analysis, a look at approximately 180 million T cells, found some 120 million unique TCR beta sequences.

Study-level findings and limits: CMV serostatus was the only immune exposure information that was available. Rare sequences made up most TCRs, while some public TCRs were found in many donors.

The germline V gene encodes CDR1 SSHAT and CDR2 FNYEAQ (reference sequence). Between the trimmed V and J ends, which lost 1 base and 2 bases, there was a span of 10 bases. This CDR3 region has 15 residues. This clonotype was sampled from a man aged 35 to 55 in good health and CMV-seronegative. The V call is TRBV7-7, the J call TRBJ2-3; TRBD2 might be the D (6 bases). What was sequenced was PBMCs. The CDR3, as DNA: TGTGCCAGCAGCTTAGGTTTAGCGGACACAGATACGCAGTATTTT. Protein product: CASSLGLADTDTQYF.